These T cell receptor beta chains were read from a single sample in a study of T cells in narcolepsy. Clones were read by immunoSEQ multiplex PCR, and TCRdb kept only the in-frame ones, dropping some. The repertoire consists of some 20,000 clones, with 83% occurring once and the leading ten covering under 2%. Source material: memory (CD45RA-) CD4+ T cells from blood. These receptors were taken from a human donor in good health. CDR3s include the opening cysteine and the closing phenylalanine or tryptophan. A D gene is named only where the DNA matches it firmly. The listing skips clone size in some rows; elsewhere it reads once, few, many or a size class.

d_gene	v_gene	abundance	j_gene	CDR3aa	CDR3nt
TRBD1	TRBV14	-	TRBJ1-1	CASSQGQGRNTEAFF	TGTGCCAGCAGCCAGGGACAGGGGAGGAACACTGAAGCTTTCTTT
TRBD1	TRBV5-4	-	TRBJ2-7	CASSLPTGGFYEQYF	TGTGCCAGCAGCTTGCCGACAGGGGGTTTCTACGAGCAGTACTTC
TRBD2	TRBV5-4	-	TRBJ2-5	CASSLVTGLAKETQYF	TGTGCCAGCAGCTTGGTCACGGGACTAGCGAAAGAGACCCAGTACTTC
-	TRBV5-8	few	TRBJ2-7	CASSLHAQQYF	TGTGCCAGCAGCCTCCATGCTCAGCAGTACTTC
TRBD1	TRBV7-2	once	TRBJ1-2	CASSRDRTNYGYTF	TGTGCCAGCAGCCGGGACAGAACTAACTATGGCTACACCTTC
-	TRBV6-1	-	TRBJ1-5	CASRYSPDSNQPQHF	TGTGCCAGCAGATACAGTCCTGATAGCAATCAGCCCCAGCATTTT
-	TRBV9	-	TRBJ2-1	CASSVDPSPLPYNEQFF	TGTGCCAGCAGCGTAGACCCCAGCCCCCTGCCCTACAATGAGCAGTTCTTC
-	TRBV7-2	-	TRBJ2-1	CASSLVGGGPYNEQFF	TGTGCCAGCAGCTTAGTGGGCGGGGGCCCGTATAATGAGCAGTTCTTC
TRBD2	TRBV28	-	TRBJ2-1	CAISPAGGSPSSYNEQFF	TGTGCCATCAGCCCGGCGGGGGGGTCGCCGAGCTCCTACAATGAGCAGTTCTTC
TRBD1	TRBV15	-	TRBJ2-2	CATSREGQGGSGELFF	TGTGCCACCAGCAGAGAGGGACAGGGTGGGTCCGGGGAGCTGTTTTTT
-	TRBV9	-	TRBJ2-1	CASSVGTLGENEQFF	TGTGCCAGCAGCGTAGGGACCCTGGGGGAGAATGAGCAGTTCTTC
-	TRBV6-5	-	TRBJ1-5	CASRQQGNSNQPQHF	TGTGCCAGCAGACAACAGGGAAATAGCAATCAGCCCCAGCATTTT
-	TRBV18	-	TRBJ2-5	CASIGPAQETQYF	TGTGCCAGCATCGGGCCTGCCCAAGAGACCCAGTACTTC
TRBD2	TRBV5-1	-	TRBJ2-3	CASSSGLAESTDTQYF	TGCGCCAGCAGCTCTGGACTAGCGGAGAGCACAGATACGCAGTATTTT
-	TRBV20-1	-	TRBJ2-7	CRALGNEQYF	TGCAGGGCTTTGGGAAACGAGCAGTACTTC
-	TRBV28	once	TRBJ1-1	CASKEGNGNTEAFF	TGTGCCAGCAAGGAAGGGAACGGGAACACTGAAGCTTTCTTT
-	TRBV5-1	few	TRBJ2-6	CASSLARAGANVLTF	TGCGCCAGCAGCTTGGCCAGGGCTGGGGCCAACGTCCTGACTTTC
-	TRBV2	-	TRBJ1-4	CASSADRPNEKLFF	TGTGCCAGCAGTGCCGACAGGCCTAATGAAAAACTGTTTTTT
-	TRBV7-2	-	TRBJ1-1	CASSPGRANTEAFF	TGTGCCAGCAGCCCCGGTCGGGCGAACACTGAAGCTTTCTTT
-	TRBV7-5	once	TRBJ1-1	CVRRGKNTEAFF	TGTGTCAGAAGGGGCAAGAACACTGAAGCTTTCTTT
TRBD2	TRBV11-2	-	TRBJ2-5	CASSLGLAGKETQYF	TGTGCCAGCAGCTTAGGACTAGCGGGAAAAGAGACCCAGTACTTC
TRBD2	TRBV19	-	TRBJ2-2	CASSSRTSGSGNTGELFF	TGTGCCAGTAGTAGCAGGACTAGCGGGAGCGGAAACACCGGGGAGCTGTTTTTT
TRBD2	TRBV5-1	once	TRBJ2-7	CASRAGLAGSYEQYF	TGCGCCAGCAGGGCCGGACTAGCGGGTTCCTACGAGCAGTACTTC
-	TRBV5-1	-	TRBJ2-3	CASSLVEHDTQYF	TGCGCCAGCAGCTTGGTCGAGCACGATACGCAGTATTTT
TRBD1	TRBV10-3	-	TRBJ2-5	CAISEGQVGPRTQYF	TGTGCCATCAGTGAAGGACAGGTCGGTCCAAGGACCCAGTACTTC
-	TRBV5-1	once	TRBJ2-7	CASSLVLAMRNEQYF	TGCGCCAGCAGCTTGGTATTAGCGATGAGGAACGAGCAGTACTTC
-	TRBV30	-	TRBJ2-7	CAWSVLRGGEQYF	TGTGCCTGGAGTGTTCTAAGGGGTGGCGAGCAGTACTTC
TRBD2	TRBV5-1	-	TRBJ2-3	CASSLERSSGSTTDTQYF	TGCGCCAGCAGCTTGGAGCGAAGTAGCGGGAGTACGACAGATACGCAGTATTTT
-	TRBV5-4	-	TRBJ2-5	CASSLDQGRGETQYF	TGTGCCAGCAGCTTGGACCAGGGGAGAGGCGAGACCCAGTACTTC
TRBD1	TRBV12-5	-	TRBJ2-7	CASGGVTGVYEQYF	TGTGCTAGTGGTGGGGTCACAGGGGTTTACGAGCAGTACTTC
-	TRBV5-4	once	TRBJ2-7	CASSTGTLSSYEQYF	TGTGCCAGCAGTACCGGGACGCTAAGCTCCTACGAGCAGTACTTC
TRBD1	TRBV4-2	-	TRBJ2-7	CASSPSSIGTDFGQYF	TGTGCCAGCAGCCCTTCGTCTATCGGGACAGATTTTGGGCAGTACTTC
-	TRBV30	-	TRBJ2-2	CAWEAVIRGPGELFF	TGTGCCTGGGAGGCGGTGATAAGAGGACCCGGGGAGCTGTTTTTT
TRBD2	TRBV7-3	-	TRBJ2-3	CASSLIASGGSTDTQYF	TGTGCCAGCAGCTTAATTGCTAGCGGGGGTTCCACAGATACGCAGTATTTT
-	TRBV29-1	-	TRBJ2-3	CSGATGTSTDTQYF	TGCAGCGGCGCGACTGGAACTAGCACAGATACGCAGTATTTT
TRBD1	TRBV19	-	TRBJ1-1	CASSMALGGITEAFF	TGTGCCAGTAGTATGGCATTAGGGGGCATCACTGAAGCTTTCTTT
-	TRBV9	-	TRBJ1-1	CASSVGGPSTEAFF	TGTGCCAGCAGCGTCGGGGGGCCGAGCACTGAAGCTTTCTTT
-	TRBV2	-	TRBJ2-2	CALSPRGTGELFF	TGTGCCCTCAGTCCGCGGGGCACCGGGGAGCTGTTTTTT
-	TRBV10-3	-	TRBJ2-2	CAISADRNTGELFF	TGTGCCATCAGCGCGGACCGAAACACCGGGGAGCTGTTTTTT
TRBD1	TRBV2	-	TRBJ2-7	CASRGDRVSSYEQYF	TGTGCCAGCAGGGGGGACAGGGTTAGCTCCTACGAGCAGTACTTC
TRBD1	TRBV7-8	-	TRBJ2-7	CASSLVRQGAYEQYF	TGTGCCAGCAGCTTAGTACGACAGGGGGCTTACGAGCAGTACTTC
-	TRBV18	once	TRBJ2-3	CASSPPTSGSTDTQYF	TGTGCCAGCTCACCACCGACCAGCGGCTCCACAGATACGCAGTATTTT
-	TRBV6-1	-	TRBJ2-2	CASSRTAPGPGELFF	TGTGCCAGCAGCCGGACGGCACCCGGTCCCGGGGAGCTGTTTTTT
-	TRBV9	-	TRBJ2-5	CASSEGLAGWEETQYF	TGTGCCAGCAGCGAGGGACTTGCAGGGTGGGAAGAGACCCAGTACTTC